The sequence of this T cell receptor (beta chain) was determined in a study of technical replicates of blood from a handful of donors. Germline-derived CDR1 and CDR2 are LGHNA and YNFKEQ. Trimming took off 0 bases at V and 0 bases at J, with 15 bases between the two ends. The length of the CDR3 is 18 residues. This clone was counted a single time. Profiling relied on immunoSEQ multiplex PCR, and the TCRdb table lists in-frame clones only, not all of them. The sample records 95,000 or so clones, roughly 95% being singletons. This TCR was recovered from a human donor in good health. The chain is built from TRBV4-2 and TRBJ1-5, with D uncertain. The sequenced sample consisted of T cells isolated from PBMCs. The CDR3 reads CASSQEGGRTPSNQPQHF. CDR3 coding DNA: TGTGCCAGCAGCCAAGAAGGAGGAAGGACGCCTAGCAATCAGCCCCAGCATTTT.